Following are 22 T cell receptor beta chains from one sample sequenced in a study of blood T cell repertoires in COVID-19. Sequencing was performed with immunoSEQ multiplex PCR; in TCRdb, only in-frame clones are kept and a portion is missing. The sample includes approximately 150,000 clones, 85% to 90% of them seen just once. Material: peripheral blood. Receptors were obtained from a woman aged 55 to 70 with active COVID-19.

The chain couples TRBV11-2 to TRBJ1-3, with TRBD1 matching over 7 bases. Germline CDR1 and CDR2: SGHAT and FQNNGV. The CDR3 spans 14 residues. The J segment lost 4 bases and the V segment lost 5 bases, leaving 5 bases of the junction unmatched. CDR3 sequence (DNA): TGTGCCAGCAGCCCACAGGGGACCGGAAACACCATATATTTT. Residues: CASSPQGTGNTIYF.

This clone was seen only a few times. The V call is TRBV25-1, the J call TRBJ2-1, with D tentatively TRBD2 (7 bases). The germline V and J ends were trimmed by 8 bases and 4 bases, with 15 bases remaining between them. Germline CDR1 is MGHDK and CDR2 is SYGVNS. This CDR3 comprises 14 residues. The CDR3 is CASGKGGGYNEQFF. The CDR3 DNA sequence: TGTGCCAGCGGGAAGGGAGGGGGGTACAATGAGCAGTTCTTC.

The V gene is TRBV6-5, the J gene TRBJ2-1; TRBD1 is a possible D gene (5 bases). CDR1 MNHEY and CDR2 SVGAGI come from the germline V gene. The V end was cut by 5 bases, the J end by 9 bases, with 11 bases between. CDR3 length: 12 amino acids. CDR3 region: CASSNRFGEQFF. The CDR3 nucleotides are TGTGCCAGCAGTAACAGGTTTGGTGAGCAGTTCTTC.

The chain joins TRBV2 to TRBJ1-5; D might be TRBD1 (6 bases). V lost 6 bases to trimming and J lost 3 bases, with 18 bases between them. From germline, CDR1 is SNHLY and CDR2 FYNNEI. The CDR3 has 16 amino acids. The CDR3 loop reads CASRPRGQVNNQPQHF. DNA for the CDR3: TGTGCCAGCAGACCGCGGGGGCAAGTCAACAATCAGCCCCAGCATTTT.

The rearrangement uses TRBV25-1 and TRBJ1-2; unclear D gene. This CDR3 region has 11 residues. CDR1 and CDR2 from the germline V gene are MGHDK and SYGVNS. V dropped 3 bases and J dropped 7 bases, with 6 bases sitting between them. This chain's CDR3 is CASSESSGYTF. In DNA form, the CDR3 reads TGTGCCAGCAGTGAGTCTAGTGGCTACACCTTC.

On this clone: The sample contains more than one DNA sequence encoding this CDR3. The chain links TRBV7-3 to TRBJ1-2; weak D call: TRBD1 (5 bases). V lost 5 bases and J lost 4, with 11 bases in between. The germline V gene encodes CDR1 SGHTA and CDR2 FQGTGA. The CDR3 runs to 13 residues. The CDR3 DNA reads TGTGCCAGCAGCCTGGGGGGTAGCTATGGCTACACCTTC. Translated: CASSLGGSYGYTF.

V usage is TRBV4-1 and J usage is TRBJ2-7; maybe TRBD2 (6 bases). The V and J ends lost 0 bases and 6 bases respectively, with 15 bases between them. The CDR3 is 15 residues long. Germline V lookup: CDR1 MGHRA, CDR2 YSYEKL. CDR3 residues: CASSQDWGEQGEQYF. The CDR3 DNA sequence: TGCGCCAGCAGCCAAGATTGGGGGGAGCAGGGCGAGCAGTACTTC.

CDR3 residues: CASSEDRGNQPQHF. The CDR3 DNA is TGTGCCAGCAGTGAGGACAGGGGCAATCAGCCCCAGCATTTT. The chain is built from TRBV25-1 and TRBJ1-5; 8 bases are shared with TRBD1. J gave up 2 bases and V 3 bases, and 0 bases lay outside the gene matches. The germline gives CDR1 MGHDK, CDR2 SYGVNS. The CDR3 runs 14 residues. Combining the CDR3 with reference TRBV25-1 and TRBJ1-5 gives the whole variable domain EADIYQTPRYLVIGTGKKITLECSQTMGHDKMYWYQQDPGMELHLIHYSYGVNSTEKGDLSSESTVSRIRTEHFPLTLESARPSHTSQYLCASSEDRGNQPQHFGDGTRLSIL.

This chain uses TRBV27 with TRBJ2-1, with 9 bases lining up with TRBD1. The germline V gene encodes CDR1 MNHEY and CDR2 SMNVEV (reference sequence). V lost 6 bases, J lost 8 bases, and 11 bases stayed unmatched. CDR3 length: 15 residues. The CDR3 DNA follows: TGTGCCAGCAGCCTAGGGACAGGGAGTTATGATGAGCAGTTCTTC. Translation gives CASSLGTGSYDEQFF.

V and J are TRBV6-5 and TRBJ2-1; D might be TRBD2 (7 bases). Trimming removed 2 bases from V and 7 bases from J, with 12 bases in between. Germline loops: CDR1 MNHEY, CDR2 SVGAGI. CDR3 size: 14 residues. In DNA, the CDR3 is TGTGCCAGCAGTTACAAAGGGGGGGGTAATGAGCAGTTCTTC. Its translation is CASSYKGGGNEQFF.

V gene TRBV21-1 combines with J gene TRBJ1-6; TRBD1, the table's D call, was not compared with the DNA. TRBV21-1 is an annotated pseudogene. CDR3 length equals 14 residues. The CDR3 nucleotides read TGTGCCAGCAGCCCCAGGACAGGGTGTTCACCCCTCCACTTT. Translation: CASSPRTGCSPLHF.

This rearrangement joins TRBV5-1 to TRBJ2-2, with D possibly matching TRBD1 (6 bases). The CDR3 totals 14 residues. The ends were cut back, 4 bases at V and 1 base at J, with 8 bases in the middle. Germline CDR1 reads SGHRS; CDR2 reads YFSETQ. The CDR3 DNA follows: TGCGCCAGCAGCCCGGGACAGAACACCGGGGAGCTGTTTTTT. Protein product: CASSPGQNTGELFF.

The chain couples TRBV3-1 (or the pseudogene TRBV3-2) to TRBJ2-7, with 16 bases fitting TRBD2. The CDR3 is 17 residues long. The V and J ends lost 4 bases and 7 bases, in that order; junction bases with no gene match: 10. Germline values: CDR1 LGHDT, CDR2 YNNKEL (reference sequence). The CDR3 DNA follows: TGTGCCAGCAGCCGCCCGGGACTAGCGGGAGGGCCGCGAGAGCAGTACTTC. It is translated as CASSRPGLAGGPREQYF.

The J gene is TRBJ2-1, the V gene TRBV19, with unresolved D. V was pared by 5 bases and J by 3 bases, with 11 bases between. Germline CDR1 is LNHDA and CDR2 is SQIVND (reference sequence). The CDR3 sequence is 14 residues long. The CDR3 coding sequence is TGTGCCAGTAGTCTCCGTACAGTCTACAATGAGCAGTTCTTC. Amino acids: CASSLRTVYNEQFF.

This chain links TRBV24-1 with TRBJ1-2; the match to TRBD1 covers 8 bases. Trimming at V came to 7 bases and at J to 6 bases, leaving 3 bases not matched to a gene. Germline CDR1 reads KGHDR; CDR2 reads SFDVKD. This CDR3 is 12 amino acids long. CDR3 coding DNA: TGTGCCACCAGCGACAGGGGAAATGGCTACACCTTC. This encodes CATSDRGNGYTF.

J is TRBJ2-3 and V is TRBV5-1; 7 bases match TRBD2. V shed 5 bases, J shed 2 bases, and the junction held 8 bases outside the gene matches. Germline V gives CDR1 SGHRS, CDR2 YFSETQ. The CDR3 length is 15 residues. For the CDR3, the DNA is TGCGCCAGCAGTCCGGGACTACAAATCACAGATACGCAGTATTTT. Translating it yields CASSPGLQITDTQYF.

V gene TRBV7-9 combines with J gene TRBJ2-1, with TRBD2 identical over 7 bases. The V gene end was trimmed by 5 bases and the J gene end by 13 bases; junction bases not matched to a gene: 11. Germline V gene lookup returns CDR1 SEHNR and CDR2 FQNEAQ (reference sequence). This CDR3 contains 13 residues. In DNA form, the CDR3 reads TGTGCCAGCAGCCCTACTAGCGTTCGGGGCCAGTTCTTC. This encodes CASSPTSVRGQFF.

The rearrangement links TRBV7-8 to TRBJ2-1, with 9 bases identical to TRBD2. The CDR3 totals 15 residues. Germline V gives CDR1 SGHVS, CDR2 FQNEAQ. The V and J ends lost 8 bases and 6 bases, in that order; junction bases with no gene match: 11. The CDR3 DNA reads TGTGCCAGCGGCCCTATAGCGGGAGAGACCAATGAGCAGTTCTTC. Translation gives CASGPIAGETNEQFF.

The rearrangement uses TRBV28 and TRBJ1-4, with 8 positions matching TRBD1. Per the germline V gene, CDR1 is MDHEN and CDR2 is SYDVKM. With V trimmed by 4 bases and J by 5 bases, 6 bases remained unmatched. This CDR3 is 15 amino acids long. The CDR3 here is CASSWQGAGNEKLFF. In nucleotides, the CDR3 is TGTGCCAGCAGTTGGCAGGGGGCAGGGAATGAAAAACTGTTTTTT.

This clone is a singleton in its sample. This CDR3 is CAISEGGFAEAFF. CDR3 DNA sequence: TGTGCCATCAGTGAGGGAGGGTTCGCTGAAGCTTTCTTT. This chain connects TRBV10-3 to TRBJ1-1; no clear D gene. The V gene's germline CDR1 is ENHRY and CDR2 SYGVKD. V lost 2 bases to trimming and J lost 6 bases, with 10 bases between them. This CDR3 comprises 13 residues.

This clone was seen only a few times. The genes are TRBV27 and TRBJ2-1, with 12 bases matching TRBD2. Germline CDR1 and CDR2: MNHEY and SMNVEV (reference sequence). Trimming took 6 bases from V and 10 from J; bases not matched to a gene: 10. The CDR3 runs 15 residues. The chain's CDR3 is CASRDRLAGVGEQFF. The CDR3 nucleotides read TGTGCCAGCAGGGATAGACTAGCGGGAGTGGGAGAGCAGTTCTTC.

V gene TRBV27 combines with J gene TRBJ2-3; TRBD2 aligns across 9 bases. The CDR3 consists of 15 residues. V shed 7 bases and J 4 bases; nucleotides not matched to a gene: 9. In germline, CDR1 is MNHEY, CDR2 SMNVEV (reference sequence). This CDR3 is CASKIPGLASDTQYF. The DNA of the CDR3 is TGTGCCAGCAAAATACCGGGACTAGCATCAGATACGCAGTATTTT.